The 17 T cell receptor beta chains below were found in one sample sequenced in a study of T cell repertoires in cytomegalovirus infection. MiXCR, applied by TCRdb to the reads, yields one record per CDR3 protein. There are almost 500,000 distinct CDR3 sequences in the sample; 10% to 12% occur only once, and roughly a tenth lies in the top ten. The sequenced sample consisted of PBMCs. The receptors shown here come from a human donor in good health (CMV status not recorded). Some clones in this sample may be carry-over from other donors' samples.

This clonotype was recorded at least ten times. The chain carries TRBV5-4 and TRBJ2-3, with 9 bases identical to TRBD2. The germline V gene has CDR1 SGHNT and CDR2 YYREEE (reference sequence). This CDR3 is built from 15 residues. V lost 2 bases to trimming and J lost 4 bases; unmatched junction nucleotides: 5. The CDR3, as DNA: TGTGCCAGCAGCTTCGCGGGAGGGGTCGCAGATACGCAGTATTTT. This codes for CASSFAGGVADTQYF.

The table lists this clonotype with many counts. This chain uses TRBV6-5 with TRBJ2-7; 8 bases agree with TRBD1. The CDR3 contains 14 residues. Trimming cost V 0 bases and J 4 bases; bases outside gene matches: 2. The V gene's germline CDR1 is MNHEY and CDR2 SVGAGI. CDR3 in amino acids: CASSYSRTGYEQYF. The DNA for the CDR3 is TGTGCCAGCAGTTACTCGCGGACAGGGTACGAGCAGTACTTC.

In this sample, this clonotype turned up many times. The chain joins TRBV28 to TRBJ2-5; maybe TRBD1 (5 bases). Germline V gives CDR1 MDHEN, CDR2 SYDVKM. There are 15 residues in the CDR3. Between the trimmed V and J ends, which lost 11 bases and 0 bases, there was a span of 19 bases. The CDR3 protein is CAHQRPGWDQETQYF. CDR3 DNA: TGTGCCCACCAAAGGCCAGGGTGGGACCAAGAGACCCAGTACTTC.

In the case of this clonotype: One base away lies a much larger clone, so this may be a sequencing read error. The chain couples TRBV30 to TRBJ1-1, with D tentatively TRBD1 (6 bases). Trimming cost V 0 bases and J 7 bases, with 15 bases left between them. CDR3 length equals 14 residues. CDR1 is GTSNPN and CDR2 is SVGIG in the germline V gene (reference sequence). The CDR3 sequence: CAWSVGGGSDEAFF. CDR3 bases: TGTGCCTGGAGTGTAGGGGGGGGTAGCGATGAAGCTTTCTTT.

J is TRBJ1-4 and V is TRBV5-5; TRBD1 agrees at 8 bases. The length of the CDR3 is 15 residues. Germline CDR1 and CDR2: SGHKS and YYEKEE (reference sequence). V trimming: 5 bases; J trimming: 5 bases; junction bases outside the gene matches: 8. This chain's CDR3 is CASSQPGTGNEKLFF. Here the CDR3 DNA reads TGTGCCAGCAGTCAACCAGGGACAGGAAATGAAAAACTGTTTTTT.

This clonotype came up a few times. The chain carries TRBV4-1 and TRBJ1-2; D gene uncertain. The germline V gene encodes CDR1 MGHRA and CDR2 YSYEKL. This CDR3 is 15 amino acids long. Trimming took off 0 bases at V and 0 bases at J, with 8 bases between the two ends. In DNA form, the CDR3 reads TGCGCCAGCAGCCAAGATAACCCCACTAACTATGGCTACACCTTC. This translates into CASSQDNPTNYGYTF.

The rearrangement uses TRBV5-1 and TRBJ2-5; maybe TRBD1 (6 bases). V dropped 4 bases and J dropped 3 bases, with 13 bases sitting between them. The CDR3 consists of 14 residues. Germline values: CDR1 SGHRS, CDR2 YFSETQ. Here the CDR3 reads CASSPGHLKETQYF. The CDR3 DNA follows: TGCGCCAGCAGCCCGGGACACCTCAAAGAGACCCAGTACTTC.

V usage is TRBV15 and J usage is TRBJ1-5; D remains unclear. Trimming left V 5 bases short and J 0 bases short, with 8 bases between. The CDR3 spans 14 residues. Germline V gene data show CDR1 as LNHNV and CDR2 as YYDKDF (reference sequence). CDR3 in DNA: TGTGCCACCAGCCGGCAGTTTAGCAATCAGCCCCAGCATTTT. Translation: CATSRQFSNQPQHF.

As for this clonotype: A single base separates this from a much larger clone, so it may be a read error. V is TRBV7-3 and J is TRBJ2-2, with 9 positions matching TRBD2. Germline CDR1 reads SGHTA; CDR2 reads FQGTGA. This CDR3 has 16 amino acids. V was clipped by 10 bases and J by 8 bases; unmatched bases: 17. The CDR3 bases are TGTGCCATCAGAACCGCGGGAGGGGTTTCTGCAGGGGAGCTGTTTTTT. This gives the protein CAIRTAGGVSAGELFF.

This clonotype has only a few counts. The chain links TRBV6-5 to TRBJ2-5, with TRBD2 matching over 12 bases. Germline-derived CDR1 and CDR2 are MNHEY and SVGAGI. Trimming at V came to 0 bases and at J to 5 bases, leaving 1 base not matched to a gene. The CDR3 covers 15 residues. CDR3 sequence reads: CASSYSLAGGETQYF. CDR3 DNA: TGTGCCAGCAGTTACTCTCTAGCGGGGGGGGAGACCCAGTACTTC.

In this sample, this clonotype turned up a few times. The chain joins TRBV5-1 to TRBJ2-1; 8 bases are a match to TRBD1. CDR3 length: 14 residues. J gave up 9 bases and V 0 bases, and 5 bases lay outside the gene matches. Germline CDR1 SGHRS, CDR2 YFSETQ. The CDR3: CASSLGTGGSEQFF. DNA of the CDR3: TGCGCCAGCAGCTTGGGAACAGGGGGTAGTGAGCAGTTCTTC. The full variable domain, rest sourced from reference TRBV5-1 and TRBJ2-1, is KAGVTQTPRYLIKTRGQQVTLSCSPISGHRSVSWYQQTPGQGLQFLFEYFSETQRNKGNFPGRFSGRQFSNSRSEMNVSTLELGDSALYLCASSLGTGGSEQFFGPGTRLTVL.

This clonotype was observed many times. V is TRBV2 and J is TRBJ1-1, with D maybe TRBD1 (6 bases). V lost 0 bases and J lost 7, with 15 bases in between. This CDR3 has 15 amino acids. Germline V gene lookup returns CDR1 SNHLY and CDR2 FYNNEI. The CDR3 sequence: CASSEAQGQDVEAFF. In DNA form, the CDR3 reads TGTGCCAGCAGTGAAGCGCAGGGACAAGACGTTGAAGCTTTCTTT.

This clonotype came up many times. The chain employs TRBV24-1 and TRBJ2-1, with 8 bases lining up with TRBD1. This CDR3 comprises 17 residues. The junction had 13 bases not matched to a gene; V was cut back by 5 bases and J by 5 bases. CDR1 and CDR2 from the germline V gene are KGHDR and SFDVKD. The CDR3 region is CATSASGTGVNNNEQFF. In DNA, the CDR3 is TGTGCCACCAGTGCCTCAGGGACAGGAGTGAATAACAATGAGCAGTTCTTC.

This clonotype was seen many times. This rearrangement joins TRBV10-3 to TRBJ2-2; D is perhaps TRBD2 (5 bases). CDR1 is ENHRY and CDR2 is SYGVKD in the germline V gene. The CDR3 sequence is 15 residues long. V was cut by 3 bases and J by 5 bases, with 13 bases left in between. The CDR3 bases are TGTGCCATCAGTGACGGCTTCGAGGGTACCGGGGAGCTGTTTTTT. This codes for CAISDGFEGTGELFF.

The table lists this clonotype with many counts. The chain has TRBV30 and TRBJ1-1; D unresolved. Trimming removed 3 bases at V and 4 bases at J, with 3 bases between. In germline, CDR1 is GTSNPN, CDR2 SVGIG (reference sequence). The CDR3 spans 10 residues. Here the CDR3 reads CAWSGTEAFF. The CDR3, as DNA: TGTGCCTGGAGCGGCACTGAAGCTTTCTTT.

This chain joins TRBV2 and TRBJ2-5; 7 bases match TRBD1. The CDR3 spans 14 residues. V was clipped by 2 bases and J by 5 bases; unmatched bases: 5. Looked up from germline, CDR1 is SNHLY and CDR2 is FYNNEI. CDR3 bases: TGTGCCAGCAGTGAATACAGGGGCCGGGAGACCCAGTACTTC. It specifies CASSEYRGRETQYF.

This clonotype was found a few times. The CDR3: CSVEDLQGTEAFF. DNA for the CDR3: TGCAGCGTTGAAGATTTGCAGGGAACTGAAGCTTTCTTT. The gene calls are TRBV29-1 and TRBJ1-1; D might be TRBD1 (5 bases). V dropped 0 bases and J dropped 5 bases, with 10 bases sitting between them. Germline CDR1 SQVTM, CDR2 ANQGSEA. The CDR3 extends over 13 amino acids.